These 27 T cell receptor beta chains were all obtained from the same sample, sequenced in a study of glioma-infiltrating T cells. The iRepertoire nested amplicon-rescue multiplex PCR amplified TCR alpha and beta CDR3s from RNA. MiXCR, applied by TCRdb to the multiplex PCR reads, yields one record per CDR3 protein. The table lists some 93,000 distinct CDR3 sequences, roughly 39% of them singletons. The specimen sequenced was glioma tissue, nonneoplastic brain tissue, or PBMCs (not recorded which). The receptors derive from a human donor with low-grade glioma or glioblastoma, undergoing nonglioma brain surgery, or in good health (not recorded which).

As to this clonotype: Since a much larger clone is just one base distant, this may be a read error. This chain joins TRBV19 and TRBJ2-1; 8 bases line up with TRBD2. V lost 8 bases to trimming and J lost 4 bases; unmatched junction nucleotides: 13. The length of the CDR3 is 16 residues. In germline, CDR1 is LNHDA, CDR2 SQIVND (reference sequence). CDR3 in DNA: TGTGCCAGTTGTAAGGTAGCGGGACCGACATACAATGAGCAGTTCTTC. As protein: CASCKVAGPTYNEQFF.

There are many counts of this clonotype. J is TRBJ2-3 and V is TRBV7-6; the D gene is possibly TRBD2 (6 bases). In germline, CDR1 is SGHVS, CDR2 FNYEAQ. The V end was cut by 5 bases, the J end by 0 bases, with 12 bases between. The length of the CDR3 is 15 residues. CDR3 amino acids: CASSPGVTSTDTQYF. For the CDR3, the DNA is TGTGCCAGCAGCCCGGGAGTTACAAGCACAGATACGCAGTATTTT.

The table lists this clonotype with many counts. This chain links TRBV3-1 with TRBJ2-3; 7 positions match TRBD2. With 1 base clipped from V and 0 bases from J, the junction kept 7 bases outside the gene matches. This CDR3 is built from 17 residues. Per germline, CDR1 LGHDT and CDR2 YNNKEL (reference sequence). In DNA, the CDR3 is TGTGCCAGCAGCCAAGCGAGTGCCGGGGGGAGCACAGATACGCAGTATTTT. It specifies CASSQASAGGSTDTQYF.

This clonotype was observed many times. The chain joins TRBV20-1 to TRBJ2-7, with 7 bases that match TRBD2. The CDR3 extends over 15 amino acids. Germline V gene lookup returns CDR1 DFQATT and CDR2 SNEGSKA (reference sequence). Trimming cost V 1 base and J 6 bases; bases outside gene matches: 12. CDR3 sequence (DNA): TGCAGTGCTAGAGCCGGGGGGTCGGGGTACAGCGAGCAGTACTTC. Its translation: CSARAGGSGYSEQYF.

This clonotype came up many times. The chain carries TRBV28 and TRBJ2-2; D is unresolved. The ends were cut back, 3 bases at V and 9 bases at J, with 8 bases in the middle. The CDR3 totals 12 residues. Germline V gene lookup returns CDR1 MDHEN and CDR2 SYDVKM. CDR3 nucleotides: TGTGCCAGCAGTTTTCTAAGGAGGGAGCTGTTTTTT. Protein: CASSFLRRELFF.

This clonotype has only one observation. At one end, the junction sequence differs from germline, possibly due to a read error. The CDR3 loop reads CASSLGGADTKFF. The CDR3 DNA reads as TGTGCCAGCAGTTTAGGGGGTGCAGATACGAAGTTCTTC. This sequence joins TRBV28 and TRBJ2-7, with D perhaps TRBD1 or TRBD2 (5 bases each). This CDR3 is built from 13 residues. CDR1 is MDHEN, CDR2 SYDVKM, per germline.

The table lists this clonotype with many counts. The rearrangement links TRBV4-2 to TRBJ2-3; D call uncertain. V was cut by 0 bases and J by 2 bases, with 9 bases left in between. Germline V CDR1 and CDR2: LGHNA, YNFKEQ. The CDR3 sequence is 15 residues long. Here the CDR3 DNA reads TGTGCCAGCAGCCAAGACCTCAGAAACACAGATACGCAGTATTTT. It translates to CASSQDLRNTDTQYF.

The V call is TRBV14, the J call TRBJ1-1, with D possibly TRBD1 on 5 matching bases. V was pared by 6 bases and J by 2 bases, with 10 bases between. From germline, CDR1 is SGHDN and CDR2 FVKESK. The CDR3 sequence is 13 residues long. CDR3 amino acids: CASRRQYNTEAFF. The CDR3 coding sequence is TGTGCCAGCAGGCGACAGTATAACACTGAAGCTTTCTTT.

This clonotype occurred many times. The rearrangement joins TRBV7-9 to TRBJ1-2; 7 positions match TRBD1. With V trimmed by 5 bases and J by 1 base, 7 bases remained unmatched. The CDR3 loop spans 15 amino acids. Germline V gene sequence: CDR1 SEHNR, CDR2 FQNEAQ (reference sequence). This CDR3 reads CASSPRTGLNYGYTF. The CDR3 DNA follows: TGTGCCAGCAGCCCCCGGACAGGCCTTAACTATGGCTACACCTTC.

In this sample, this clonotype turned up many times. The rearrangement uses TRBV19 and TRBJ1-4; D uncertain. Germline assignment: CDR1 LNHDA and CDR2 SQIVND (reference sequence). V was cut by 9 bases and J by 8 bases, with 7 bases left in between. The CDR3 contains 10 residues. The CDR3 DNA is TGTGCCAGCCTTAAGGAAAAACTGTTTTTT. Protein product: CASLKEKLFF.

This chain connects TRBV6-1 to TRBJ1-2; TRBD1 matches at 10 bases. V trimming: 6 bases; J trimming: 5 bases; junction bases outside the gene matches: 6. The CDR3 is made up of 14 amino acids. Looked up from germline, CDR1 is MNHNS and CDR2 is SASEGT. This CDR3 is CASRPGQGTYGYTF. Here the CDR3 DNA reads TGTGCCAGCAGACCGGGACAGGGGACTTATGGCTACACCTTC.

In this sample, this clonotype turned up many times. The chain combines TRBV19 with TRBJ2-1, with 7 bases that match TRBD1. CDR3 length: 13 amino acids. Germline V gene sequence: CDR1 LNHDA, CDR2 SQIVND (reference sequence). Losses at the gene ends were 7 bases for V and 5 bases for J; bases not matched to a gene: 5. The CDR3 DNA sequence: TGTGCCAGTAAGGGGGCAGCAAACAATGAGCAGTTCTTC. Translated: CASKGAANNEQFF. Full variable domain (outside the CDR3, taken from reference TRBV19 and TRBJ2-1): DGGITQSPKYLFRKEGQNVTLSCEQNLNHDAMYWYRQDPGQGLRLIYYSQIVNDFQKGDIAEGYSVSREKKESFPLTVTSAQKNPTAFYLCASKGAANNEQFFGPGTRLTVL.

As concerns this clonotype: Since no conserved phenylalanine or tryptophan closes the CDR3, a read error is the likely cause. The chain employs TRBV25-1 and TRBJ1-6; D is perhaps TRBD1 (5 bases). CDR1 is MGHDK, CDR2 SYGVNS, per germline. This CDR3 is built from 15 residues. CDR3 sequence reads: CASSEYKGDNSHLHL. As DNA, the CDR3 is TGTGCCAGCAGTGAATATAAAGGGGATAATTCACACCTCCACCTT.

The table lists this clonotype with many counts. The chain joins TRBV20-1 to TRBJ1-6; TRBD1 matches 9 bases. Germline V gene sequence: CDR1 DFQATT, CDR2 SNEGSKA (reference sequence). The CDR3 has 14 residues. Unmatched junction bases numbered 4, after V lost 4 bases and J lost 6 bases. CDR3: CSAKETGGNSPLHF. For the CDR3, the DNA is TGCAGTGCTAAGGAGACAGGGGGTAATTCACCCCTCCACTTT.

The chain is built from TRBV10-3 and TRBJ2-5; 7 bases line up with TRBD2. CDR1 is ENHRY, CDR2 SYGVKD, per germline. The CDR3 totals 16 residues. V lost 4 bases, J lost 5 bases, and 13 bases stayed unmatched. The CDR3 sequence is CAISGLADGSEETQYF. The CDR3 DNA follows: TGTGCCATCAGTGGACTAGCAGACGGAAGCGAGGAGACCCAGTACTTC.

The rearrangement uses TRBV6-8 and TRBJ2-3; 8 nucleotides agree with TRBD2. Germline V gene lookup returns CDR1 MNHGY and CDR2 SAAAGT. The CDR3 sequence is 16 residues long. The V segment lost 10 bases and the J segment 5 bases; nucleotides outside the gene matches: 17. DNA of the CDR3: TGTGCCAACAGCCGACCTAGCGGGCTCAGGGTAGATACGCAGTATTTT. The encoded protein is CANSRPSGLRVDTQYF.

This chain connects TRBV28 to TRBJ2-1; possible D gene TRBD2, 6 bases. Per the germline V gene, CDR1 is MDHEN and CDR2 is SYDVKM. The CDR3 contains 14 residues. The CDR3 DNA reads TGTGCGGCCAGGGTTGCGGGATTGGAGAATGAGCAGTTCTTC. This translates into CAARVAGLENEQFF.

This clonotype has ten or more counts. The chain recombines TRBV2 with TRBJ2-5; D not certain. V lost 4 bases and J lost 5, with 11 bases in between. Germline-derived CDR1 and CDR2 are SNHLY and FYNNEI. The CDR3 sequence is 13 residues long. CDR3 region: CASSVGQVETQYF. CDR3 coding DNA: TGTGCCAGCAGTGTCGGGCAGGTTGAGACCCAGTACTTC.

To note about this clonotype: One base away lies a much larger clone, so this may be a sequencing read error. The V and J genes are TRBV29-1 and TRBJ2-1; D not certain. The germline CDR1 and CDR2 sequences are SQVTM and ANQGSEA. The CDR3 runs to 11 residues. CDR3 amino acids: CSLELGHEQFF. The CDR3 DNA is TGCAGCCTTGAACTTGGCCATGAGCAGTTCTTC.

With regard to this clonotype: A much larger clone lies a single base off, so this may be a read error. The chain combines TRBV7-9 with TRBJ2-7; either TRBD1 or TRBD2 may fit D (5 bases each). Per the germline V gene, CDR1 is SEHNR and CDR2 is FQNEAQ (reference sequence). CDR3 length: 14 amino acids. Between the trimmed V and J ends, which lost 1 base and 0 bases, there was a span of 7 bases. CDR3 in amino acids: CASSLEGTSYEQYF. CDR3 sequence (DNA): TGTGCCAGCAGCTTAGAGGGGACCTCCTACGAGCAGTACTTC. Filled out from reference TRBV7-9 and TRBJ2-7, the complete variable domain reads DTGVSQNPRHKITKRGQNVTFRCDPISEHNRLYWYRQTLGQGPEFLTYFQNEAQLEKSRLLSDRFSAERPKGSFSTLEIQRTEQGDSAMYLCASSLEGTSYEQYFGPGTRLTVT.

A note on this clonotype: A much larger clone differs from this one at a single base, so this may be a read error. V gene TRBV5-4 combines with J gene TRBJ2-7; 12 nucleotides align to TRBD2. The germline V gene has CDR1 SGHNT and CDR2 YYREEE (reference sequence). With V trimmed by 2 bases and J by 7 bases, 7 bases remained unmatched. The CDR3 runs to 15 residues. CDR3 nucleotides: TGTGCCAGCAGCTTTCTAGCGGGAGGGGGCGATGAGCAGTACTTC. It translates to CASSFLAGGGDEQYF. Full variable domain (missing parts from reference TRBV5-4 and TRBJ2-7): ETGVTQSPTHLIKTRGQQVTLRCSSQSGHNTVSWYQQALGQGPQFIFQYYREEENGRGNFPPRFSGLQFPNYSSELNVNALELDDSALYLCASSFLAGGGDEQYFGPGTRLTVT.

Notes on this clonotype: The conserved phenylalanine or tryptophan normally closing the CDR3 is absent here, so this likely arose from a read error. The V and J genes are TRBV20-1 and TRBJ2-3; TRBD1 agrees at 8 bases. J lost 1 base, V lost 8 bases, and 5 bases had no gene match. CDR3 length equals 13 residues. Germline V gene sequence: CDR1 DFQATT, CDR2 SNEGSKA (reference sequence). The CDR3 coding sequence is TGCAGTTACCAGGACAGGGGCACAGATACGCAGTATTTA. It specifies CSYQDRGTDTQYL.

For this clonotype: Since no conserved phenylalanine or tryptophan closes the CDR3, a read error is the likely cause. V and J are TRBV19 and TRBJ1-5, with D perhaps TRBD1 (5 bases). V lost 5 bases and J lost 2, with 13 bases in between. CDR1 is LNHDA, CDR2 SQIVND, per germline (reference sequence). CDR3 length: 15 residues. The DNA of the CDR3 is TGTGCCAGTAGTGAACCCCGGGACGGCAATCAGCCCCAGCATTCT. It is translated as CASSEPRDGNQPQHS.

This clonotype was recorded only once. The chain has TRBV24-1 and TRBJ2-5; perhaps TRBD2 as D (5 bases). The CDR3 is 15 residues long. The germline V and J ends were trimmed by 4 bases and 2 bases, with 13 bases remaining between them. CDR1 and CDR2 (germline): KGHDR, SFDVKD. The CDR3 DNA reads as TGTGCCACCAGTGACTCGTGGCGGGCGCAAGAGACCCAGTACTTC. It specifies CATSDSWRAQETQYF.

A remark on this clonotype: In this CDR3 the conserved last residue, phenylalanine or tryptophan, is missing, so a read error is likely. The chain couples TRBV30 to TRBJ2-3; 8 bases map to TRBD2. The germline V gene has CDR1 GTSNPN and CDR2 SVGIG (reference sequence). The length of the CDR3 is 14 residues. V lost 3 bases to trimming and J lost 4 bases; unmatched junction nucleotides: 6. The CDR3 sequence: CAWSFAGGADTQYS. The CDR3 nucleotides are TGTGCCTGGAGCTTCGCGGGAGGAGCAGATACGCAGTATTCT.

In this sample, this clonotype turned up many times. The J gene is TRBJ2-4, the V gene TRBV28; no clear D gene. Trimming left V 5 bases short and J 1 base short, with 18 bases between. CDR3 length equals 17 residues. Germline CDR1 MDHEN, CDR2 SYDVKM. In nucleotides, the CDR3 is TGTGCCAGCAGTGGCTCGGAAAGGGCCGGGGCCAAAAACATTCAGTACTTC. It encodes CASSGSERAGAKNIQYF.

This clonotype was found many times. The chain links TRBV29-1 to TRBJ2-7, with TRBD1 matching over 7 bases. The CDR3 is made up of 12 amino acids. Per germline, CDR1 SQVTM and CDR2 ANQGSEA. With V trimmed by 5 bases and J by 3 bases, 4 bases remained unmatched. CDR3 amino acids: CSVTDRDYEQYF. The CDR3 DNA sequence: TGCAGCGTTACCGACAGGGACTACGAGCAGTACTTC.